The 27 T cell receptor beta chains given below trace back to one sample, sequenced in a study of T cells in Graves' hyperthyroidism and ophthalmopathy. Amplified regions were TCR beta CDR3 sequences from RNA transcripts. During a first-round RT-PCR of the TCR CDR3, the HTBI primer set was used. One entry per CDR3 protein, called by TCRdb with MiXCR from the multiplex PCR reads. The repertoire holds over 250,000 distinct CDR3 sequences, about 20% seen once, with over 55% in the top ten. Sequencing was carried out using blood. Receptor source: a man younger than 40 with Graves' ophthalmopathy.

The DNA of the CDR3 is TGTGCCAGCAGTAGGGGCGGGACCGGCTCTGGGGCCAACGTCCTGACTTTC. The encoded protein is CASSRGGTGSGANVLTF. The rearrangement links TRBV6-1 to TRBJ2-6, with a possible D match to TRBD2 (6 bases). The CDR3 runs to 17 residues. CDR1 and CDR2 (germline): MNHNS, SASEGT. V lost 5 bases and J 0 bases, leaving 14 bases between the germline ends.

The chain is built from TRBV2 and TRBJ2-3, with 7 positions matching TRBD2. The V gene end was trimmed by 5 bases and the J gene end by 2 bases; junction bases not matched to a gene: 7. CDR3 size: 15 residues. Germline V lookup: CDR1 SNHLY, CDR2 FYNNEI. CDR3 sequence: CASSTGTISTDTQYF. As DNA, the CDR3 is TGTGCCAGCAGTACCGGGACTATATCCACAGATACGCAGTATTTT.

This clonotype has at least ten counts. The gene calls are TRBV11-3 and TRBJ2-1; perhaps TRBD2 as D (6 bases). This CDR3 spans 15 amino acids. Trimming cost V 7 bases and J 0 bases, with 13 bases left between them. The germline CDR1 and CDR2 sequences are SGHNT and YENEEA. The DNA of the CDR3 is TGTGCCAGCAATTATCGGGGGAGCTCCTACAATGAGCAGTTCTTC. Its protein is CASNYRGSSYNEQFF.

Written as DNA, the CDR3 is TGCGCCAGCAGCCACGGGACGTCCTACAATGAGCAGTTCTTC. As protein: CASSHGTSYNEQFF. The chain has TRBV4-1 and TRBJ2-1; D possibly matches TRBD1 or TRBD2 (5 bases each). V gave up 3 bases and J gave up 1 base, with 7 bases separating them. The germline V gene has CDR1 MGHRA and CDR2 YSYEKL. This CDR3 has 14 amino acids.

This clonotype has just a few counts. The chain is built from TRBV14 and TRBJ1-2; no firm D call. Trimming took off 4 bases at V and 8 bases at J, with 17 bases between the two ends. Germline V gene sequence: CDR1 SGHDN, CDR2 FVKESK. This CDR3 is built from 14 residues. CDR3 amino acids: CASSRETRAGGYTF. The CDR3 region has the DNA TGTGCCAGCAGCCGGGAGACCCGGGCCGGGGGCTACACCTTC.

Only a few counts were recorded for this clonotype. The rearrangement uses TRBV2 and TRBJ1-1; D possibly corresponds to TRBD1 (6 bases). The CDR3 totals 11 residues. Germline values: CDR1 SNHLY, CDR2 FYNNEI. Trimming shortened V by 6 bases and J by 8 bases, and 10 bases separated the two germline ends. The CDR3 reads CASRTGAEAFF. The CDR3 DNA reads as TGTGCCAGCAGGACAGGAGCCGAAGCTTTCTTT.

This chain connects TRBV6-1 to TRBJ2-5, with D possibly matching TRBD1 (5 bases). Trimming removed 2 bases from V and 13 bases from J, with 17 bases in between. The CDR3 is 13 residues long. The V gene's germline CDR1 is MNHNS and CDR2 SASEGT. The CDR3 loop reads CASSELALGAPYF. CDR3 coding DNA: TGTGCCAGCAGTGAATTGGCGTTAGGGGCCCCGTACTTC.

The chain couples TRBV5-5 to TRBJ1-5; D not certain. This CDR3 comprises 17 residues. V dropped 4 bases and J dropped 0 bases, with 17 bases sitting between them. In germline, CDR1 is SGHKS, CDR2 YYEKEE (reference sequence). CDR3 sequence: CASSARGEDYSNQPQHF. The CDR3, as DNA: TGTGCCAGCAGCGCCCGGGGTGAAGACTATAGCAATCAGCCCCAGCATTTT. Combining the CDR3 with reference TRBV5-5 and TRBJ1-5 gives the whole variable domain DAGVTQSPTHLIKTRGQQVTLRCSPISGHKSVSWYQQVLGQGPQFIFQYYEKEERGRGNFPDRFSARQFPNYSSELNVNALLLGDSALYLCASSARGEDYSNQPQHFGDGTRLSIL.

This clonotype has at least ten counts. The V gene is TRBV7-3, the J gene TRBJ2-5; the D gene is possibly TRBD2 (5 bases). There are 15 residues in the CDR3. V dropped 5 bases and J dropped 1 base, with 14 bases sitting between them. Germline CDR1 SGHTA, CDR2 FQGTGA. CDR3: CASSPRGAAQETQYF. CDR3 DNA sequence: TGTGCCAGCAGCCCACGGGGAGCGGCCCAAGAGACCCAGTACTTC.

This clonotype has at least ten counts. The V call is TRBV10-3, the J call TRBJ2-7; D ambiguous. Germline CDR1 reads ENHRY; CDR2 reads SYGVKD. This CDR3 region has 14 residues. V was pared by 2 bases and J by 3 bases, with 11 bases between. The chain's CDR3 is CAISEIGRNYEQYF. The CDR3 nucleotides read TGTGCCATCAGTGAGATAGGTCGGAACTACGAGCAGTACTTC.

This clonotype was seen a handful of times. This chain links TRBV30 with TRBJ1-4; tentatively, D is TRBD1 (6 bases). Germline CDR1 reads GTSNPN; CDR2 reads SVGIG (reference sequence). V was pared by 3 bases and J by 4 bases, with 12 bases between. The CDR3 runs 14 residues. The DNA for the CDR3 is TGTGCCTGGAGCACAGGGAACAGTAATGAAAAACTGTTTTTT. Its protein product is CAWSTGNSNEKLFF.

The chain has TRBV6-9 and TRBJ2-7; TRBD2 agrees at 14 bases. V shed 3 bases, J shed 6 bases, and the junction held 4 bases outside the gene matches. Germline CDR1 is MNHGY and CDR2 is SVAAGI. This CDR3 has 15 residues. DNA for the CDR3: TGTGCCAGCAGTTACCGTGGGACTAGCGGGAGCGAGCAGTACTTC. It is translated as CASSYRGTSGSEQYF.

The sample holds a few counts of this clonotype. Here the CDR3 reads CASSSRTGENYGYTF. Written as DNA, the CDR3 is TGTGCCAGCAGTTCCCGGACAGGGGAAAACTATGGCTACACCTTC. This chain connects TRBV6-1 to TRBJ1-2, with 9 bases matching TRBD1. Trimming took 5 bases from V and 2 from J; bases not matched to a gene: 6. Per germline, CDR1 MNHNS and CDR2 SASEGT. The CDR3 has 15 residues.

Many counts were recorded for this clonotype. The CDR3 DNA follows: TGTGCCAGCAGCCTCGGACCTGAAGCTTTCTTT. Translation: CASSLGPEAFF. The chain combines TRBV2 with TRBJ1-1, with D unresolved. V was shortened by 6 bases and J by 6 bases, with 8 bases between the two germline ends. Germline V gives CDR1 SNHLY, CDR2 FYNNEI. CDR3 size: 11 residues.

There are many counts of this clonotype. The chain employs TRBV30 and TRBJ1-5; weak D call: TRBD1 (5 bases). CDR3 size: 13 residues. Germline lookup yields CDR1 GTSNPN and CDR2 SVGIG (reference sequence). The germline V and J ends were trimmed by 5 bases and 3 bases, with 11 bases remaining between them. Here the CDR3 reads CAWGTQANQPQHF. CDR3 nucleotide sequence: TGTGCCTGGGGGACGCAGGCCAATCAGCCCCAGCATTTT.

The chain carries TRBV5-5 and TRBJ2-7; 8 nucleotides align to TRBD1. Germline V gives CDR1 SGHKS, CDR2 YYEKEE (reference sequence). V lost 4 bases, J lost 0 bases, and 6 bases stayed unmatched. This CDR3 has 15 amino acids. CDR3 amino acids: CASSPIGTGSYEQYF. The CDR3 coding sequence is TGTGCCAGCAGCCCTATTGGGACAGGCTCCTACGAGCAGTACTTC. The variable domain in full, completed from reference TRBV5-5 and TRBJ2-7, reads DAGVTQSPTHLIKTRGQQVTLRCSPISGHKSVSWYQQVLGQGPQFIFQYYEKEERGRGNFPDRFSARQFPNYSSELNVNALLLGDSALYLCASSPIGTGSYEQYFGPGTRLTVT.

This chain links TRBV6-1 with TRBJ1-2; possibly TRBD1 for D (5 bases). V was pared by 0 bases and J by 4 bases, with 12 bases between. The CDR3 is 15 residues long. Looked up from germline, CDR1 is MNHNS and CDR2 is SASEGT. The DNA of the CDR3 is TGTGCCAGCAGTGAAGCCCAGGGAAGCTCCTATGGCTACACCTTC. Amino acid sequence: CASSEAQGSSYGYTF.

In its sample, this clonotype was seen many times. CDR3: CASTRFVAESNQPQHF. CDR3 nucleotide sequence: TGTGCCAGCACTCGGTTTGTGGCGGAGTCCAATCAGCCCCAGCATTTT. V is TRBV28 and J is TRBJ1-5, with D unresolved. This CDR3 has 16 residues. Germline assignment: CDR1 MDHEN and CDR2 SYDVKM. Trimming shortened V by 7 bases and J by 3 bases, and 19 bases separated the two germline ends.

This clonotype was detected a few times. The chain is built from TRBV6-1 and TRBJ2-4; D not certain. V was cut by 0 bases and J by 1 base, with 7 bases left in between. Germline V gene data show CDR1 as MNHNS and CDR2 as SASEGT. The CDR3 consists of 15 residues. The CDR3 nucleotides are TGTGCCAGCAGTGAAGCACGGCAGGCCAAAAACATTCAGTACTTC. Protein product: CASSEARQAKNIQYF.

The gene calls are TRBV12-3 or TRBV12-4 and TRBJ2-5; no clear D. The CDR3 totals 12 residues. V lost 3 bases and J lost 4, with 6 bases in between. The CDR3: CASSFWGETQYF. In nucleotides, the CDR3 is TGTGCCAGCAGTTTTTGGGGAGAGACCCAGTACTTC.

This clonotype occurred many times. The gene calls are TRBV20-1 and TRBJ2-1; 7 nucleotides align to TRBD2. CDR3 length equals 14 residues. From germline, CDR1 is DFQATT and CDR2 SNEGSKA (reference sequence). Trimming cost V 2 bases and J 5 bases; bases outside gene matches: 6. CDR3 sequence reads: CSARRGGRDNEQFF. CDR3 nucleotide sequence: TGCAGTGCTAGACGCGGCGGGAGAGACAATGAGCAGTTCTTC.

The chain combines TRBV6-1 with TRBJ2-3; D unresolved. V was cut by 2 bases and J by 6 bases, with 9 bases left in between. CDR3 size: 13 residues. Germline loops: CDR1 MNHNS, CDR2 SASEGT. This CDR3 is CASSEYSPDTQYF. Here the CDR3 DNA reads TGTGCCAGCAGTGAATATAGTCCGGATACGCAGTATTTT.

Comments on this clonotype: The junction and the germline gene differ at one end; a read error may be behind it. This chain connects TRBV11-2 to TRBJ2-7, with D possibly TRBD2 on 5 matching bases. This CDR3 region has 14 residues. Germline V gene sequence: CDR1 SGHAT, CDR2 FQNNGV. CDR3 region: CAGSLDTSSYEQYF. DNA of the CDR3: TGTGCCGGCAGCTTAGACACTAGCTCCTACGAGCAGTACTTC.

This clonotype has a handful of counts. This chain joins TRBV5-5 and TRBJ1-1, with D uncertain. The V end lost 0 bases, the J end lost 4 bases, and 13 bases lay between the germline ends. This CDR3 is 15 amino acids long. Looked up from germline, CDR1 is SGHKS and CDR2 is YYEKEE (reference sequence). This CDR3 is CASSLERFGGTEAFF. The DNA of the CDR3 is TGTGCCAGCAGCTTGGAGCGGTTCGGAGGCACTGAAGCTTTCTTT.

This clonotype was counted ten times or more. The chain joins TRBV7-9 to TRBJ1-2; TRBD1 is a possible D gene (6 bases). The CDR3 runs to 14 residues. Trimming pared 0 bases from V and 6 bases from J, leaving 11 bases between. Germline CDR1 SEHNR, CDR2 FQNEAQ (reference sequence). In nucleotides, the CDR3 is TGTGCCAGCAGCTTAGCTGGGGGCGCGGATGGCTACACCTTC. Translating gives CASSLAGGADGYTF.

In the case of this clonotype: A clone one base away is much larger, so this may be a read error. CDR3 coding DNA: TGTGTCAGCAGTTCTCCGGGACACCCTGCTAACTATGGCTACACCTTC. Translation gives CVSSSPGHPANYGYTF. This chain joins TRBV28 and TRBJ1-2; tentatively, D is TRBD1 (6 bases). This CDR3 contains 16 residues. Germline V gene lookup returns CDR1 MDHEN and CDR2 SYDVKM.

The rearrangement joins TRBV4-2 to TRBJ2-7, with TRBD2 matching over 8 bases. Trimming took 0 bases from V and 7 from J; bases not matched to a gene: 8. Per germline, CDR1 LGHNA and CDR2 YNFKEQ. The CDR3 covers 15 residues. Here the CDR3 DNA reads TGTGCCAGCAGCCAAGAGGGGACTAGATTGGATGAGCAGTACTTC. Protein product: CASSQEGTRLDEQYF.